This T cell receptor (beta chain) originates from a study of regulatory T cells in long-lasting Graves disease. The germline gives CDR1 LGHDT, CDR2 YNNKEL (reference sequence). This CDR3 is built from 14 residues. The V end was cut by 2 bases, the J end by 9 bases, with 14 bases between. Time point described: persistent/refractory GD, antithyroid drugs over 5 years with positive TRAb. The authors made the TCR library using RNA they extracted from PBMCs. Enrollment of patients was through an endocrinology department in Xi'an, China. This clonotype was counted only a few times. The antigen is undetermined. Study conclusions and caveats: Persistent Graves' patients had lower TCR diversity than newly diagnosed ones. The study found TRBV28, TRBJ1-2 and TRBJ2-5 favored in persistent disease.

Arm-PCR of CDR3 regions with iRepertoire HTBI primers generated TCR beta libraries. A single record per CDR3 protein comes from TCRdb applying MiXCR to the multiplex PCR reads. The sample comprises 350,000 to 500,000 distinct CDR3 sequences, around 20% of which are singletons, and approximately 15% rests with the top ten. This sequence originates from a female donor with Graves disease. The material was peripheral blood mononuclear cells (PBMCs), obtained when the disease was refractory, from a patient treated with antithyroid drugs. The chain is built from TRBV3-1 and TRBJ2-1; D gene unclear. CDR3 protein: CASSQPVQPGEQFF. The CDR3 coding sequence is TGTGCCAGCAGCCAACCAGTCCAACCAGGTGAGCAGTTCTTC.